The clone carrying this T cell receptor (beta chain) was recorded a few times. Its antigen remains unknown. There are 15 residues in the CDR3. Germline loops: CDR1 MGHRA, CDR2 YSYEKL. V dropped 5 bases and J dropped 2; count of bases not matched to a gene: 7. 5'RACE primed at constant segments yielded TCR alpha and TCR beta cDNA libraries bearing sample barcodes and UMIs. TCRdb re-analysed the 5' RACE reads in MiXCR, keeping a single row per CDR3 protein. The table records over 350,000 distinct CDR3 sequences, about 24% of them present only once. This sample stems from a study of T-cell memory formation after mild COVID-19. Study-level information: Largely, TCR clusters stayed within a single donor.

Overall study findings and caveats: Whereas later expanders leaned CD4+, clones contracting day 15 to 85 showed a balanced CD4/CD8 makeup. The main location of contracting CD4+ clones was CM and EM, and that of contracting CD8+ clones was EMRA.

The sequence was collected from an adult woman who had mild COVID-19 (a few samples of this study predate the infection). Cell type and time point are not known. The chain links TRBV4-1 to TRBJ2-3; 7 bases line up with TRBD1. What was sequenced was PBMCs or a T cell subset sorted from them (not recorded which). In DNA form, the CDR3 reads TGCGCCAGCAGCACCGGGACAGACATCACAGATACGCAGTATTTT. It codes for CASSTGTDITDTQYF.